Following are 30 T cell receptor beta chains from one sample sequenced in a study of CD8 T cells in ankylosing spondylitis. Each CDR3 protein is one row after TCRdb ran MiXCR on the 5' RACE reads. The sample has tens of thousands of distinct CDR3 sequences; around 17% are singletons. Sequenced sample: blood. All receptors come from a male donor with ankylosing spondylitis or in good health (not recorded which).

This clonotype was found a few times. The CDR3 region is CASSPNRGKDTQYF. The CDR3 bases are TGTGCCAGCTCACCAAACAGGGGGAAAGATACGCAGTATTTT. This sequence joins TRBV18 and TRBJ2-3; 8 bases match TRBD1. The germline V gene has CDR1 KGHSH and CDR2 LQKENI. This CDR3 is built from 14 residues. V lost 2 bases, J lost 5 bases, and 3 bases stayed unmatched.

This clonotype was picked up many times. The chain recombines TRBV7-2 with TRBJ2-7; the D gene is possibly TRBD1 (5 bases). The V gene's germline CDR1 is SGHTA and CDR2 FQGNSA. CDR3 size: 12 residues. V dropped 4 bases and J dropped 2 bases, with 6 bases sitting between them. The CDR3 here is CASSSDTYEQYF. DNA of the CDR3: TGTGCCAGCAGCTCGGACACCTACGAGCAGTACTTC.

The V and J genes are TRBV6-2 or TRBV6-3 and TRBJ2-3, with D uncertain. The CDR3 spans 20 residues. The germline gives CDR1 MNHEY, CDR2 SVGEGT. Trimming removed 5 bases at V and 4 bases at J, with 31 bases between. CDR3 loop: CASSHIPADATLRRADTQYF. The CDR3 DNA sequence: TGTGCCAGCAGTCATATTCCCGCCGATGCGACACTCAGAAGGGCAGATACGCAGTATTTT.

The CDR3 is CASSITGGLGNQPQHF. CDR3 bases: TGTGCCAGCAGCATTACAGGGGGTTTAGGCAATCAGCCCCAGCATTTT. The chain uses TRBV5-5 and TRBJ1-5; TRBD1 matches at 8 bases. The germline gives CDR1 SGHKS, CDR2 YYEKEE (reference sequence). This CDR3 is built from 16 residues. The ends lost 4 bases at V and 2 bases at J; junction bases unmatched: 8.

The rearrangement uses TRBV7-3 and TRBJ2-7, with D possibly TRBD1 on 7 matching bases. Trimming cost V 5 bases and J 1 base, with 12 bases left between them. Germline CDR1 SGHTA, CDR2 FQGTGA. The CDR3 consists of 14 residues. This chain's CDR3 is CASSPQGGSYEQYF. In nucleotides, the CDR3 is TGTGCCAGCAGCCCGCAGGGGGGTTCCTACGAGCAGTACTTC. The variable domain in full, completed from reference TRBV7-3 and TRBJ2-7, reads GAGVSQTPSNKVTEKGKYVELRCDPISGHTALYWYRQSLGQGPEFLIYFQGTGAADDSGLPNDRFFAVRPEGSVSTLKIQRTERGDSAVYLCASSPQGGSYEQYFGPGTRLTVT.

The chain links TRBV5-1 to TRBJ2-4, with D possibly TRBD1 on 7 matching bases. The CDR3 has 15 residues. Germline loops: CDR1 SGHRS, CDR2 YFSETQ. V gave up 3 bases and J gave up 6 bases, with 16 bases separating them. For the CDR3, the DNA is TGCGCCAGCAGCTGGGGGGCCGGGACAGTAAACATTCAGTACTTC. It specifies CASSWGAGTVNIQYF.

This clonotype was seen a few times. This chain connects TRBV27 to TRBJ2-1; 8 nucleotides line up with TRBD1. Unmatched junction bases numbered 3, after V lost 5 bases and J lost 9 bases. The CDR3 contains 12 residues. Germline CDR1 and CDR2: MNHEY and SMNVEV (reference sequence). The CDR3 DNA is TGTGCCAGCAGTCGGACAGGGCGTGAGCAGTTCTTC. Translating it yields CASSRTGREQFF.

The chain employs TRBV5-4 and TRBJ2-3; D is unclear. The CDR3 runs to 13 residues. Deletions cut 0 bases from V and 2 bases from J, with 4 bases between. From germline, CDR1 is SGHNT and CDR2 YYREEE (reference sequence). Here the CDR3 reads CASSLDFTDTQYF. CDR3 DNA sequence: TGTGCCAGCAGCTTGGACTTCACAGATACGCAGTATTTT.

For the CDR3, the DNA is TGTGCCAGCAGCATTTACAGCACAGATACGCAGTATTTT. Protein: CASSIYSTDTQYF. The J gene is TRBJ2-3, the V gene TRBV7-9, with D uncertain. CDR1 and CDR2 (germline): SEHNR, FQNEAQ (reference sequence). There are 13 residues in the CDR3. Trimming left V 5 bases short and J 0 bases short, with 6 bases between.

The rearrangement joins TRBV19 to TRBJ2-2, with D possibly matching TRBD1 (5 bases). Trimming left V 1 base short and J 3 bases short, with 9 bases between. Germline CDR1 LNHDA, CDR2 SQIVND (reference sequence). The CDR3 runs to 15 residues. CDR3 nucleotide sequence: TGTGCCAGTAGTATAGGGACAACAGACACCGGGGAGCTGTTTTTT. It encodes CASSIGTTDTGELFF. Using reference TRBV19 and TRBJ2-2 for the parts outside the CDR3, the full variable domain is DGGITQSPKYLFRKEGQNVTLSCEQNLNHDAMYWYRQDPGQGLRLIYYSQIVNDFQKGDIAEGYSVSREKKESFPLTVTSAQKNPTAFYLCASSIGTTDTGELFFGEGSRLTVL.

This clonotype turned up a few times. This chain connects TRBV12-3 or TRBV12-4 to TRBJ1-2, with 9 nucleotides matching TRBD1. CDR3 length: 15 amino acids. Losses at the gene ends were 4 bases for V and 6 bases for J; bases not matched to a gene: 9. The DNA of the CDR3 is TGTGCCAGCAGTTCAACTGGACAGGGGACCCATGGCTACACCTTC. Translation: CASSSTGQGTHGYTF.

V is TRBV29-1 and J is TRBJ2-2; possible D gene TRBD2, 6 bases. Germline V gene sequence: CDR1 SQVTM, CDR2 ANQGSEA. The CDR3 is 13 residues long. The germline V and J ends were trimmed by 4 bases and 3 bases, with 9 bases remaining between them. CDR3: CSVARDYTGELFF. The CDR3 DNA is TGCAGCGTTGCCAGGGACTACACCGGGGAGCTGTTTTTT.

The rearrangement uses TRBV5-1 and TRBJ2-1; 8 positions agree with TRBD2. V lost 0 bases and J lost 10; bases outside the gene matches: 6. The CDR3 length is 14 residues. CDR1 and CDR2 from the germline V gene are SGHRS and YFSETQ. CDR3 sequence (DNA): TGCGCCAGCAGCTTGGATCTCGCGGGAGGCGAGCAGTTCTTC. It is translated as CASSLDLAGGEQFF.

The chain uses TRBV6-2 or TRBV6-3 and TRBJ2-5; TRBD2 matches 7 bases. The germline CDR1 and CDR2 sequences are MNHEY and SVGEGT. The V gene end was trimmed by 6 bases and the J gene end by 1 base; junction bases not matched to a gene: 8. This CDR3 region has 15 residues. DNA of the CDR3: TGTGCCAGCAGCCCGACCGGGACTACCCAAGAGACCCAGTACTTC. Its translation: CASSPTGTTQETQYF.

The sample holds many counts of this clonotype. The V call is TRBV4-3, the J call TRBJ2-3; D is uncertain. With 0 bases removed from V and 4 bases from J, the gap between germline ends came to 11 bases. Germline-derived CDR1 and CDR2 are LGHNA and YSLEER. This CDR3 contains 15 residues. CDR3 in DNA: TGCGCCAGCAGCCAAGAATTCCGTGCCGCAGATACGCAGTATTTT. The encoded protein is CASSQEFRAADTQYF.

This clonotype was picked up many times. CDR3 region: CSASLGTGAYEQYF. The CDR3 DNA follows: TGCAGTGCTAGTCTGGGGACAGGGGCCTACGAGCAGTACTTC. The genes are TRBV20-1 and TRBJ2-7; TRBD1 matches 10 bases. Unmatched junction bases numbered 4, after V lost 3 bases and J lost 2 bases. Germline CDR1 and CDR2: DFQATT and SNEGSKA (reference sequence). CDR3 size: 14 residues.

There are many counts of this clonotype. The rearrangement links TRBV6-1 to TRBJ1-5; no reliable D call. This CDR3 spans 13 amino acids. Between the trimmed V and J ends, which lost 6 bases and 7 bases, there was a span of 13 bases. Looked up from germline, CDR1 is MNHNS and CDR2 is SASEGT. This CDR3 reads CASSLGGLQPQHF. CDR3 in DNA: TGTGCCAGCAGCCTAGGCGGTTTACAGCCCCAGCATTTT.

This chain connects TRBV29-1 to TRBJ2-3; no clear D gene. The CDR3 contains 12 residues. The V gene's germline CDR1 is SQVTM and CDR2 ANQGSEA. V was clipped by 4 bases and J by 4 bases, with 9 bases between them. The CDR3 loop is CSVASFADTQYF. For the CDR3, the DNA is TGCAGCGTTGCTAGTTTCGCAGATACGCAGTATTTT.

The chain carries TRBV15 and TRBJ2-2, with a weak D call TRBD1 (5 bases). CDR3 length equals 17 residues. Trimming removed 0 bases from V and 4 bases from J, with 15 bases in between. Germline V gene lookup returns CDR1 LNHNV and CDR2 YYDKDF (reference sequence). CDR3 in amino acids: CATSRDRPGSGTGELFF. The DNA for the CDR3 is TGTGCCACCAGCAGAGATCGGCCAGGGTCGGGCACCGGGGAGCTGTTTTTT. Combining the CDR3 with reference TRBV15 and TRBJ2-2 gives the whole variable domain DAMVIQNPRYQVTQFGKPVTLSCSQTLNHNVMYWYQQKSSQAPKLLFHYYDKDFNNEADTPDNFQSRRPNTSFCFLDIRSPGLGDTAMYLCATSRDRPGSGTGELFFGEGSRLTVL.

This clonotype was picked up many times. The gene calls are TRBV20-1 and TRBJ2-5; 14 bases align to TRBD2. Germline V gene lookup returns CDR1 DFQATT and CDR2 SNEGSKA (reference sequence). V shed 6 bases and J 2 bases; nucleotides not matched to a gene: 14. The CDR3 is 18 residues long. The CDR3: CSASWMGLAGVNQETQYF. CDR3 bases: TGCAGTGCGTCTTGGATGGGACTAGCGGGGGTAAATCAAGAGACCCAGTACTTC.

The J gene is TRBJ2-3, the V gene TRBV20-1; D unresolved. There are 14 residues in the CDR3. Between the trimmed V and J ends, which lost 2 bases and 0 bases, there was a span of 9 bases. Germline-derived CDR1 and CDR2 are DFQATT and SNEGSKA (reference sequence). The CDR3 sequence: CSARTVSSTDTQYF. The CDR3, as DNA: TGCAGTGCTAGAACAGTATCTAGCACAGATACGCAGTATTTT.

This clonotype was counted between two and nine times. CDR3 DNA: TGTGCCAGCAGCTTAGGTGTTGGTGTGTACAGGGGACCGAACACCGGGGAGCTGTTTTTT. This encodes CASSLGVGVYRGPNTGELFF. The chain is built from TRBV11-2 and TRBJ2-2; 7 bases align to TRBD1. CDR3 length: 20 amino acids. The V gene's germline CDR1 is SGHAT and CDR2 FQNNGV. V was pared by 1 base and J by 0 bases, with 14 bases of the junction left unmatched.

The chain employs TRBV2 and TRBJ1-1; tentatively, D is TRBD1 (6 bases). The V gene lost 6 bases and the J gene lost 5 bases, with 13 bases spanning the gap. This CDR3 is 13 amino acids long. Per germline, CDR1 SNHLY and CDR2 FYNNEI. The CDR3 nucleotides read TGTGCCAGCAGAACCGGGGGCGGAACTGAAGCTTTCTTT. Its protein product is CASRTGGGTEAFF. The whole variable domain, filled in from reference TRBV2 and TRBJ1-1, reads EPEVTQTPSHQVTQMGQEVILRCVPISNHLYFYWYRQILGQKVEFLVSFYNNEISEKSEIFDDQFSVERPDGSNFTLKIRSTKLEDSAMYFCASRTGGGTEAFFGQGTRLTVV.

The chain recombines TRBV6-6 with TRBJ2-5, with 7 bases matching TRBD1. J was trimmed by 4 bases and V by 6 bases; bases with no gene match: 8. There are 14 residues in the CDR3. The germline V gene has CDR1 MNHNY and CDR2 SVGAGI (reference sequence). As DNA, the CDR3 is TGTGCCAGCAGGGGCACAGGGGATGGAGAGACCCAGTACTTC. Translating it yields CASRGTGDGETQYF.

The chain has TRBV19 and TRBJ1-1; weak D call: TRBD1 (5 bases). The CDR3 consists of 12 residues. CDR1 LNHDA and CDR2 SQIVND come from the germline V gene (reference sequence). V lost 7 bases and J lost 5, with 11 bases in between. CDR3 sequence: CASTRGRTEAFF. DNA of the CDR3: TGTGCCAGTACAAGGGGAAGGACTGAAGCTTTCTTT.

The V and J genes are TRBV12-3 or TRBV12-4 and TRBJ2-1; D is possibly TRBD1 (5 bases). The CDR3 contains 15 residues. V lost 5 bases and J 9 bases, leaving 20 bases between the germline ends. The CDR3 DNA follows: TGTGCCAGCAGTCCAGAACAGACAGAGTGGGTTGAGCAGTTCTTC. Its translation is CASSPEQTEWVEQFF.

This clonotype was observed at least ten times. The rearrangement links TRBV5-1 to TRBJ2-1; D is undetermined. The germline CDR1 and CDR2 sequences are SGHRS and YFSETQ. Trimming took off 0 bases at V and 5 bases at J, with 9 bases between the two ends. CDR3 length: 14 residues. The CDR3 spells CASSLAGNNNEQFF. The CDR3 DNA is TGCGCCAGCAGCTTGGCCGGCAACAACAATGAGCAGTTCTTC.

This clonotype was observed at least ten times. The rearrangement uses TRBV28 and TRBJ2-7; no firm D call. The CDR3 extends over 12 amino acids. The germline V gene encodes CDR1 MDHEN and CDR2 SYDVKM. Trimming cost V 3 bases and J 4 bases, with 7 bases left between them. The CDR3 protein is CASSFVGYEQYF. DNA of the CDR3: TGTGCCAGCAGTTTTGTGGGGTACGAGCAGTACTTC.

There are many counts of this clonotype. The gene calls are TRBV29-1 and TRBJ2-3; 8 nucleotides align to TRBD1. V gave up 6 bases and J gave up 10 bases; unmatched junction bases: 3. Germline loops: CDR1 SQVTM, CDR2 ANQGSEA. The CDR3 loop spans 10 amino acids. In nucleotides, the CDR3 is TGCAGCGTCCAGACAGGGGCGCAGTATTTT. It yields the protein CSVQTGAQYF.

The V gene is TRBV10-3, the J gene TRBJ2-3; 10 nucleotides agree with TRBD1. V dropped 2 bases and J dropped 6; count of bases not matched to a gene: 11. The length of the CDR3 is 17 residues. The germline CDR1 and CDR2 sequences are ENHRY and SYGVKD. CDR3 bases: TGTGCCATCAGTGAGAGGGCCCCGGGACAGGGGCCGGATACGCAGTATTTT. The encoded protein is CAISERAPGQGPDTQYF.